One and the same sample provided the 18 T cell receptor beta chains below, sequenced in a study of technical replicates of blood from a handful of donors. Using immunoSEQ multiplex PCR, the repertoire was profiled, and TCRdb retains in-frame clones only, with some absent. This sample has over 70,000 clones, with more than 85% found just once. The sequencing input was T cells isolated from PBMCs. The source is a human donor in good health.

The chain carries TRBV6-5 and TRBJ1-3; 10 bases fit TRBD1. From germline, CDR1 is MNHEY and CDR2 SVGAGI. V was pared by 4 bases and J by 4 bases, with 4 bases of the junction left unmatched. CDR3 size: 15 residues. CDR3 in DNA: TGTGCCAGCAGTTCGACAGGGGGCCTAGGAAACACCATATATTTT. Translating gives CASSSTGGLGNTIYF.

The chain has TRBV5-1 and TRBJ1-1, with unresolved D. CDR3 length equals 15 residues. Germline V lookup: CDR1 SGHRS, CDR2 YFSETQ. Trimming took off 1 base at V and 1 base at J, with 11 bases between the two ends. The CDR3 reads CASSLSSIKNTEAFF. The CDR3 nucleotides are TGCGCCAGCAGCTTGTCTAGCATAAAGAACACTGAAGCTTTCTTT. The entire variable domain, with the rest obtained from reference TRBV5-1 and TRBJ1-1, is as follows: KAGVTQTPRYLIKTRGQQVTLSCSPISGHRSVSWYQQTPGQGLQFLFEYFSETQRNKGNFPGRFSGRQFSNSRSEMNVSTLELGDSALYLCASSLSSIKNTEAFFGQGTRLTVV.

The CDR3 is CASSFALAGGREQFF. The CDR3 DNA sequence: TGTGCCAGCAGTTTTGCACTAGCGGGAGGGCGGGAGCAGTTCTTC. V and J are TRBV27 and TRBJ2-1, with 13 bases that match TRBD2. This CDR3 comprises 15 residues. Germline V gene sequence: CDR1 MNHEY, CDR2 SMNVEV (reference sequence). V dropped 3 bases and J dropped 10; count of bases not matched to a gene: 6.

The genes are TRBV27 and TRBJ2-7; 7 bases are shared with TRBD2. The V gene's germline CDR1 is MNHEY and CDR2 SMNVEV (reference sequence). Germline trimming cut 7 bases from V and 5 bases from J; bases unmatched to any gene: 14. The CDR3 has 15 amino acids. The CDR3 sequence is CASKTRGGSWDEQYF. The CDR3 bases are TGTGCCAGCAAAACACGAGGCGGGAGCTGGGACGAGCAGTACTTC.

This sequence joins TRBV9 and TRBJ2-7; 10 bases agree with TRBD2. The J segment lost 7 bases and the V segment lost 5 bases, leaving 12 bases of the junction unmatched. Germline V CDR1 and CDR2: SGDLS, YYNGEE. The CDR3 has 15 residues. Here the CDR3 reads CASSPSGRAIWEQYF. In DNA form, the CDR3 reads TGTGCCAGCAGTCCCAGCGGGAGGGCCATTTGGGAGCAGTACTTC.

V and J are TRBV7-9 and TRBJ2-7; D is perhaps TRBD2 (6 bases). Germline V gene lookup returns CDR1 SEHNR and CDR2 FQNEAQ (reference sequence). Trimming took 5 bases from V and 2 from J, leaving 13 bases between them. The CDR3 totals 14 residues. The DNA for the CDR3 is TGTGCCAGCAGCCGATTAACTAGCACCTACGAGCAGTACTTC. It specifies CASSRLTSTYEQYF. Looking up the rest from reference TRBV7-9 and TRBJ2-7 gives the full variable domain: DTGVSQNPRHKITKRGQNVTFRCDPISEHNRLYWYRQTLGQGPEFLTYFQNEAQLEKSRLLSDRFSAERPKGSFSTLEIQRTEQGDSAMYLCASSRLTSTYEQYFGPGTRLTVT.

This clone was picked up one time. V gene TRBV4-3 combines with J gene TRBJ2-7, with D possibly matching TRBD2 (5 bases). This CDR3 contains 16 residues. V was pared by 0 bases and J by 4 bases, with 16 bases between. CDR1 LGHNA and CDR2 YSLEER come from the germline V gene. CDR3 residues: CASSQDWSGSIYEQYF. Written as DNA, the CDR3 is TGCGCCAGCAGCCAAGACTGGAGCGGTAGCATTTACGAGCAGTACTTC.

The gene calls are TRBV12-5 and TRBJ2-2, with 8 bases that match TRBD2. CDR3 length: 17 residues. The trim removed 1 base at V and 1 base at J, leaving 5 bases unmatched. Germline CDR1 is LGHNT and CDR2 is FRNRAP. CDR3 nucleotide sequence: TGTGCTAGTGGTTTGGACTTAGCGGGACAGAACACCGGGGAGCTGTTTTTT. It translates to CASGLDLAGQNTGELFF.

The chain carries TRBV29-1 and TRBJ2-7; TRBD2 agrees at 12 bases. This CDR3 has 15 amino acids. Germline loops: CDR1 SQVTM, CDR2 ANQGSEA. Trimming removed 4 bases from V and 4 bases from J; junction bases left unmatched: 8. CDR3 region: CSVAGTSGFGYEQYF. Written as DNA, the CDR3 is TGCAGCGTTGCCGGGACTAGCGGGTTTGGATACGAGCAGTACTTC.

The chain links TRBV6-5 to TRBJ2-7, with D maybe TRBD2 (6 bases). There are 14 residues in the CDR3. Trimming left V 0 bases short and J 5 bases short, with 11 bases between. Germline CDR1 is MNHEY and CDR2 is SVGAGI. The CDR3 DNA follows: TGTGCCAGCAGTTACTCTGGACTATTAAACGAGCAGTACTTC. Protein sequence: CASSYSGLLNEQYF.

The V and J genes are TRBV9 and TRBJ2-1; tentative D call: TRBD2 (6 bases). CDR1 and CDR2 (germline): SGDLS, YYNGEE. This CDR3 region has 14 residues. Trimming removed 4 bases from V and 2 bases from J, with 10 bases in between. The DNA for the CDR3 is TGTGCCAGCAGCTTGCTAGCGACCTACAATGAGCAGTTCTTC. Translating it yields CASSLLATYNEQFF.

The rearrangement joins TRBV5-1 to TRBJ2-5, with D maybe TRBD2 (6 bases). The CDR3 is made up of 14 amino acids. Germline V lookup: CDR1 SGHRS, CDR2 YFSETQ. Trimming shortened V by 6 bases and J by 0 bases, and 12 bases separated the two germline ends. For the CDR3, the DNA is TGCGCCAGCAACGCGGCGGGATACCAAGAGACCCAGTACTTC. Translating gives CASNAAGYQETQYF.

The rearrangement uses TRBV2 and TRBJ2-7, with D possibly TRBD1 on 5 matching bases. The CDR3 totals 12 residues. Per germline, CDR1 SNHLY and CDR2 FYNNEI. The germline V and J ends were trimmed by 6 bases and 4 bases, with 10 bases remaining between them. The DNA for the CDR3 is TGTGCCAGCAGCCTGACAGCATACGAGCAGTACTTC. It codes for CASSLTAYEQYF.

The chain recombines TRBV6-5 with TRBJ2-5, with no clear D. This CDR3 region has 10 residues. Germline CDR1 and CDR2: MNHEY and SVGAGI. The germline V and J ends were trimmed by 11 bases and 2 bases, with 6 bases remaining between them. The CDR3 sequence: CACQQETQYF. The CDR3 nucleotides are TGTGCCTGCCAGCAAGAGACCCAGTACTTC.

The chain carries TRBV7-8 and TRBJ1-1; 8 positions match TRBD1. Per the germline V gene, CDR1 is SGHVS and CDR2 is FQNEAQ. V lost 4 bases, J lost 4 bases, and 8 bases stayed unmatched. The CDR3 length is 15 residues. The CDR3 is CASSSRQGLGTEAFF. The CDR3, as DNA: TGTGCCAGCAGCTCCCGACAGGGGTTGGGCACTGAAGCTTTCTTT.

The CDR3 nucleotides read TGTGCCTGGAGTGTACTGCTAGGACAGGGAGGGAAACTGTTTTTT. It translates to CAWSVLLGQGGKLFF. The V and J genes are TRBV30 and TRBJ1-4; 8 bases align to TRBD1. The CDR3 has 15 residues. Trimming took 0 bases from V and 11 from J; bases not matched to a gene: 11. Germline V lookup: CDR1 GTSNPN, CDR2 SVGIG (reference sequence). The full variable domain, with the rest looked up from reference TRBV30 and TRBJ1-4, is SQTIHQWPATLVQPVGSPLSLECTVEGTSNPNLYWYRQAAGRGLQLLFYSVGIGQISSEVPQNLSASRPQDRQFILSSKKLLLSDSGFYLCAWSVLLGQGGKLFFGSGTQLSVL.

Here the CDR3 reads CASSIRDYTDTQYF. The CDR3 DNA reads as TGTGCCAGTAGTATCCGGGACTACACAGATACGCAGTATTTT. The V gene is TRBV19, the J gene TRBJ2-3; 7 positions match TRBD2. Unmatched junction bases numbered 2, after V lost 3 bases and J lost 2 bases. This CDR3 has 14 amino acids. Germline V gene sequence: CDR1 LNHDA, CDR2 SQIVND (reference sequence).

CDR3: CATSDSHTGELFF. The CDR3 DNA is TGTGCCACATCTGACTCACATACCGGGGAGCTGTTTTTT. The chain uses TRBV28 and TRBJ2-2; no firm D call. Trimming stripped 10 bases from V and 5 bases from J, with 14 bases between. Germline V lookup: CDR1 MDHEN, CDR2 SYDVKM. This CDR3 has 13 amino acids.